The 26 T cell receptor beta chains reported below all come from one sample, sequenced in a study of Ad26.COV2.S vaccination and SARS-CoV-2 variants. The method was immunoSEQ multiplex PCR; TCRdb's version includes in-frame clones alone and lacks a portion of them. The table shows around 300,000 clones, with about 88% occurring only once. Stated treatment: 15 to 20 received Ad26.COV2.S at low or high dose, single or two shots; roughly five received placebo; per-sample allocation not given. On day 63 after the first injection, vaccine and placebo recipients gave samples. The source was peripheral blood, collected in a trial of Ad26.COV2.S vaccine versus placebo. Receptor source: a person between 18 and 59 years old who received the Ad26.COV2.S COVID-19 vaccine or a placebo.

Written as DNA, the CDR3 is TGTGCCAGCAGCTTCGGAGGGAGTGAAAAACTGTTTTTT. It codes for CASSFGGSEKLFF. The rearrangement links TRBV7-9 to TRBJ1-4; D remains ambiguous. The CDR3 runs 13 residues. Germline-derived CDR1 and CDR2 are SEHNR and FQNEAQ (reference sequence). Trimming removed 3 bases from V and 7 bases from J, with 9 bases in between.

The gene calls are TRBV6-4 and TRBJ2-7; 7 bases map to TRBD1. The CDR3 is made up of 15 amino acids. CDR1 and CDR2 (germline): MRHNA, SNTAGT. V lost 3 bases and J lost 6; bases outside the gene matches: 11. CDR3 loop: CASSDNPGGEFEQYF. CDR3 in DNA: TGTGCCAGCAGTGATAACCCAGGGGGAGAATTCGAGCAGTACTTC.

The chain uses TRBV5-5 and TRBJ1-1; no definite D call. V was shortened by 1 base and J by 0 bases, with 10 bases between the two germline ends. The CDR3 is 15 residues long. Germline V gene sequence: CDR1 SGHKS, CDR2 YYEKEE (reference sequence). CDR3 in DNA: TGTGCCAGCAGCTTGTCCGCACTTATGAACACTGAAGCTTTCTTT. Protein product: CASSLSALMNTEAFF.

This clone appeared a single time. V and J are TRBV7-3 and TRBJ1-2; D is unresolved. Germline CDR1 is SGHTA and CDR2 is FQGTGA. V was trimmed by 2 bases and J by 3 bases, leaving 7 bases between them. The length of the CDR3 is 13 residues. The CDR3 is CASSLEVDYGYTF. The DNA of the CDR3 is TGTGCCAGCAGCTTAGAGGTGGACTATGGCTACACCTTC.

V is TRBV4-1 and J is TRBJ1-4, with TRBD1 identical over 7 bases. J lost 2 bases, V lost 3 bases, and 3 bases had no gene match. Looked up from germline, CDR1 is MGHRA and CDR2 is YSYEKL. The CDR3 is made up of 15 amino acids. The CDR3 DNA reads as TGCGCCAGCAGCCAGCCGGGACAGACTAATGAAAAACTGTTTTTT. This translates into CASSQPGQTNEKLFF.

V and J are TRBV29-1 and TRBJ2-2; 7 bases match TRBD2. The V and J ends lost 1 base and 4 bases, in that order; junction bases with no gene match: 6. This CDR3 is built from 15 residues. From germline, CDR1 is SQVTM and CDR2 ANQGSEA. The CDR3 is CSVEVGGWGTGELFF. Written as DNA, the CDR3 is TGCAGCGTTGAAGTGGGAGGGTGGGGCACCGGGGAGCTGTTTTTT.

V gene TRBV5-4 combines with J gene TRBJ2-2; 15 bases line up with TRBD2. V shed 3 bases and J 4 bases; nucleotides not matched to a gene: 7. There are 18 residues in the CDR3. The germline V gene has CDR1 SGHNT and CDR2 YYREEE (reference sequence). CDR3 sequence reads: CASSSGLAGGGGTGELFF. DNA for the CDR3: TGTGCCAGCAGCTCGGGACTAGCGGGAGGTGGGGGCACCGGGGAGCTGTTTTTT.

Details on this clone: Sequence at one end of the junction differs from germline and may be a read error. V is TRBV14 and J is TRBJ2-1, with unresolved D. The CDR3 covers 13 residues. The V gene's germline CDR1 is SGHDN and CDR2 FVKESK. The CDR3 DNA sequence: TGTGCCAGCAGCCAAGAAAGAACCGGACCCTCGGTCTTC. Its translation is CASSQERTGPSVF. Filled out from reference TRBV14 and TRBJ2-1, the complete variable domain reads EAGVTQFPSHSVIEKGQTVTLRCDPISGHDNLYWYRRVMGKEIKFLLHFVKESKQDESGMPNNRFLAERTGGTYSTLKVQPAELEDSGVYFCASSQERTGPSVFGPGTRLTVL.

The J gene is TRBJ1-5, the V gene TRBV18, with a possible D match to TRBD1 (5 bases). The length of the CDR3 is 16 residues. Germline V gene lookup returns CDR1 KGHSH and CDR2 LQKENI. With 2 bases removed from V and 6 bases from J, the gap between germline ends came to 17 bases. In DNA form, the CDR3 reads TGTGCCAGCTCACCAGGGATGGCAGGGTTTGGTCAGCCCCAGCATTTT. Its translation is CASSPGMAGFGQPQHF.

This sequence joins TRBV28 and TRBJ1-4; D gene ambiguous. The CDR3 is made up of 15 amino acids. Per germline, CDR1 MDHEN and CDR2 SYDVKM. The germline V and J ends were trimmed by 3 bases and 4 bases, with 12 bases remaining between them. The CDR3 region is CASSFYSAVNEKLFF. CDR3 nucleotide sequence: TGTGCCAGCAGTTTCTATTCGGCAGTTAATGAAAAACTGTTTTTT.

V usage is TRBV6-5 and J usage is TRBJ2-7; D not resolved. The CDR3 runs to 12 residues. Germline-derived CDR1 and CDR2 are MNHEY and SVGAGI. V lost 6 bases to trimming and J lost 3 bases, with 9 bases between them. The CDR3 is CASRQNSYEQYF. In nucleotides, the CDR3 is TGTGCCAGCAGGCAAAACAGCTACGAGCAGTACTTC.

The rearrangement uses TRBV29-1 and TRBJ2-1, with 9 nucleotides matching TRBD1. The CDR3 length is 15 residues. CDR1 and CDR2 from the germline V gene are SQVTM and ANQGSEA. Unmatched junction bases numbered 10, after V lost 3 bases and J lost 7 bases. DNA for the CDR3: TGCAGCGTTGACCGGGGACAGGGAAAGCGAAATGAGCAGTTCTTC. Protein: CSVDRGQGKRNEQFF.

This chain uses TRBV6-1 with TRBJ1-3, with D unclear. Germline CDR1 MNHNS, CDR2 SASEGT. The CDR3 consists of 15 residues. Trimming removed 2 bases at V and 0 bases at J, with 8 bases between. This CDR3 reads CASSEYGFSGNTIYF. The CDR3 region has the DNA TGTGCCAGCAGTGAATATGGATTCTCTGGAAACACCATATATTTT.

CDR3 amino acids: CASSYSKTSGEKLFF. The CDR3 coding sequence is TGTGCCAGCAGTTACTCGAAAACTTCGGGCGAAAAACTGTTTTTT. The chain has TRBV6-2 or TRBV6-3 and TRBJ1-4; D is uncertain. V shed 0 bases and J shed 8 bases, with 13 bases lying between them. The CDR3 contains 15 residues. Germline V gives CDR1 MNHEY, CDR2 SVGEGT.

The chain joins TRBV28 to TRBJ2-7, with TRBD2 identical over 7 bases. V lost 7 bases and J lost 4; bases outside the gene matches: 10. Germline assignment: CDR1 MDHEN and CDR2 SYDVKM. The CDR3 sequence is 14 residues long. CDR3 nucleotides: TGTGCCAGCACCACGGGGAGGGAGGTTTACGAGCAGTACTTC. This translates into CASTTGREVYEQYF.

The CDR3 DNA reads TGTGCCAGCAGCCCAAAGACTAGAAGCACAGATACGCAGTATTTT. The encoded protein is CASSPKTRSTDTQYF. The gene calls are TRBV7-2 and TRBJ2-3; a weak D match, TRBD2 (6 bases). Per the germline V gene, CDR1 is SGHTA and CDR2 is FQGNSA. This CDR3 contains 15 residues. V lost 5 bases and J lost 0, with 12 bases in between.

The gene calls are TRBV5-1 and TRBJ2-2, with D tentatively TRBD1 (6 bases). Germline-derived CDR1 and CDR2 are SGHRS and YFSETQ. The CDR3 contains 15 residues. Trimming left V 0 bases short and J 6 bases short, with 12 bases between. The chain's CDR3 is CASSLAGQTSGELFF. CDR3 nucleotides: TGCGCCAGCAGCTTGGCAGGACAGACTTCCGGGGAGCTGTTTTTT.

V gene TRBV3-1 (or the pseudogene TRBV3-2) combines with J gene TRBJ1-4, with D tentatively TRBD1 (5 bases). Germline V CDR1 and CDR2: LGHDT, YNNKEL (reference sequence). The CDR3 loop spans 14 amino acids. Trimming removed 4 bases at V and 3 bases at J, with 9 bases between. Here the CDR3 reads CASSPGTSNEKLFF. In DNA form, the CDR3 reads TGTGCCAGCAGCCCCGGGACCTCTAATGAAAAACTGTTTTTT.

V is TRBV5-1 and J is TRBJ2-1; no definite D call. CDR3 size: 15 residues. Germline V gene lookup returns CDR1 SGHRS and CDR2 YFSETQ. Trimming took off 0 bases at V and 9 bases at J, with 16 bases between the two ends. This chain's CDR3 is CASSLEGQVNGEQFF. In nucleotides, the CDR3 is TGCGCCAGCAGCTTGGAAGGGCAGGTGAATGGTGAGCAGTTCTTC.

The V gene is TRBV4-3, the J gene TRBJ1-4, with D perhaps matching TRBD1 (5 bases). The germline gives CDR1 LGHNA, CDR2 YSLEER. V was shortened by 1 base and J by 7 bases, with 19 bases between the two germline ends. The CDR3 contains 17 residues. The CDR3 reads CASSQGGLLTVGEKLFF. CDR3 DNA: TGCGCCAGCAGCCAAGGGGGACTACTAACCGTTGGTGAAAAACTGTTTTTT.

The chain couples TRBV7-9 to TRBJ1-2; tentative D call: TRBD1 (5 bases). Trimming took off 5 bases at V and 3 bases at J, with 10 bases between the two ends. In germline, CDR1 is SEHNR, CDR2 FQNEAQ (reference sequence). The CDR3 spans 13 residues. The CDR3 region is CASSPSGDYGYTF. CDR3 bases: TGTGCCAGCAGCCCATCGGGGGACTATGGCTACACCTTC.

The V call is TRBV28, the J call TRBJ1-6; no firm D call. There are 15 residues in the CDR3. CDR1 and CDR2 from the germline V gene are MDHEN and SYDVKM. Trimming stripped 5 bases from V and 5 bases from J, with 13 bases between. In DNA form, the CDR3 reads TGTGCCAGCAGTCTCGTAGGTCGGGATAATTCACCCCTCCACTTT. The encoded protein is CASSLVGRDNSPLHF. The full variable domain, its missing parts supplied by reference TRBV28 and TRBJ1-6, is DVKVTQSSRYLVKRTGEKVFLECVQDMDHENMFWYRQDPGLGLRLIYFSYDVKMKEKGDIPEGYSVSREKKERFSLILESASTNQTSMYLCASSLVGRDNSPLHFGNGTRLTVT.

The chain joins TRBV29-1 to TRBJ2-3; D perhaps matches TRBD2 (6 bases). The V gene lost 0 bases and the J gene lost 0 bases, with 16 bases spanning the gap. This CDR3 comprises 17 residues. The germline V gene encodes CDR1 SQVTM and CDR2 ANQGSEA. The DNA for the CDR3 is TGCAGCGTTGAAGATCCGTTTAGGGCGGGGAGCACAGATACGCAGTATTTT. It translates to CSVEDPFRAGSTDTQYF.

This clone was seen ten or more times. The chain couples TRBV9 to TRBJ2-1; tentatively, D is TRBD2 (5 bases). Germline V gene sequence: CDR1 SGDLS, CDR2 YYNGEE. V was clipped by 4 bases and J by 7 bases, with 12 bases between them. The CDR3 is made up of 13 amino acids. The CDR3 here is CASSQEGINEQFF. The CDR3 DNA follows: TGTGCCAGCAGCCAAGAGGGTATAAATGAGCAGTTCTTC.

The DNA for the CDR3 is TGTGCCAGCAGTGATTTGGGGAACACTGAAGCTTTCTTT. Protein: CASSDLGNTEAFF. The V call is TRBV28, the J call TRBJ1-1; D remains ambiguous. Germline CDR1 reads MDHEN; CDR2 reads SYDVKM. This CDR3 has 13 amino acids. The germline V and J ends were trimmed by 5 bases and 1 base, with 8 bases remaining between them.

The chain is built from TRBV10-3 and TRBJ2-7, with TRBD2 as a possible D gene (6 bases). CDR3 length: 14 residues. Germline values: CDR1 ENHRY, CDR2 SYGVKD. With 3 bases removed from V and 5 bases from J, the gap between germline ends came to 14 bases. The CDR3: CAISEGEVWNEQYF. Written as DNA, the CDR3 is TGTGCCATCAGTGAAGGGGAGGTCTGGAACGAGCAGTACTTC.